The T cell receptor (beta chain) described here comes from a study of T cell responses to AZD1222 COVID-19 vaccine. Study-level points and caveats: Of the AZD1222 recipients, only 5 or 6 were seropositive at baseline. Variant regions that are unmutated are reportedly the target of nearly half of spike-specific TCRs.

Measured with immunoSEQ multiplex PCR; TCRdb has only the in-frame clones, and not every one. The data contain more than 45,000 clones, 65% to 85% of them seen just once; the ten biggest clones take up 25% to 30%. As to this clone: Its antigen is not known.

This CDR3 region has 14 residues. Looked up from germline, CDR1 is SNHLY and CDR2 is FYNNEI. V gave up 11 bases and J gave up 4 bases; unmatched junction bases: 13. The sequencing here drew on peripheral blood, taken on day 0 of AZD1222 vaccination. This chain joins TRBV2 and TRBJ1-2; TRBD1 matches at 7 bases. The origin of this receptor is an adult in good health. For the CDR3, the DNA is TGTGCCTGTAACCGGGACAGTGCCAGCTATGGCTACACCTTC. Translating gives CACNRDSASYGYTF.